This T cell receptor beta chain was profiled in a study of CD8+ T cells in alopecia areata. Points from the study as a whole: Researchers reported that TCR sharing among patients proved less clear than in mice, possibly HLA-linked. The study found that many expanded lesional clones persisted in scalp and blood during tofacitinib.

Sequencing used cDNA as its template, made by extracting RNA and reverse transcribing it. Sequencing was performed with immunoSEQ multiplex PCR; in TCRdb, only in-frame clones are kept and a portion is missing. This sample has roughly 190,000 clones; roughly 60% occur once, and the top ten carry around 0.92%. The CDR3 extends over 11 amino acids. Germline V CDR1 and CDR2: MNHNY, SVGAGI (reference sequence). Trimming cost V 10 bases and J 7 bases, with 11 bases left between them. On this clone itself: The antigen is undetermined.

Treatment indicated: oral pan-JAK inhibitor, 5-10 mg twice daily. The chain carries TRBV6-6 and TRBJ2-1; no definite D call. The sequencing here drew on CD4+ T cells sorted from blood, taken at week 24, from a patient treated with tofacitinib. The origin of this receptor is a human donor with alopecia areata. CDR3 DNA: TGTGCCACCGGAAGTGAGAATGAGCAGTTCTTC. Translating it yields CATGSENEQFF.